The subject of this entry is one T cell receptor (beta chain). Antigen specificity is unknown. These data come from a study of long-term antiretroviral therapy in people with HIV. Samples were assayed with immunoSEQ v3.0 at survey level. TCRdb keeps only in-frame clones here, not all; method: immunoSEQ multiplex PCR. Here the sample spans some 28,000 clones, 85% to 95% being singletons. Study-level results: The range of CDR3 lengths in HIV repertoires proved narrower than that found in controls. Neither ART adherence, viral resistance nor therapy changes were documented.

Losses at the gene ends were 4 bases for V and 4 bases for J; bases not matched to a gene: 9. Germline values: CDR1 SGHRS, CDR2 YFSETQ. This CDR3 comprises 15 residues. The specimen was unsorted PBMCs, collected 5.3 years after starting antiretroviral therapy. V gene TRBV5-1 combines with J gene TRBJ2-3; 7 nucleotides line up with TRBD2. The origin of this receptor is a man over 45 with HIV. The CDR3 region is CASSRGGPLADTQYF. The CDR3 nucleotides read TGCGCCAGCAGCCGCGGGGGTCCCCTCGCAGATACGCAGTATTTT.